A single sample is the source of the 27 T cell receptor beta chains below, sequenced in a study of OX40 agonist ivuxolimab in advanced cancers. Data came from immunoSEQ multiplex PCR; TCRdb stores just in-frame clones and leaves some out. The sample contains about 110,000 clones, approximately 90% of which appear only once. The source was CD4+ or CD8+ T cells sorted from blood, collected in a trial of the OX40 agonist ivuxolimab. Receptor source: an adult with an advanced solid tumor such as melanoma, head and neck, liver or kidney cancer.

The chain uses TRBV14 and TRBJ1-2, with 12 positions matching TRBD1. V dropped 1 base and J dropped 4; count of bases not matched to a gene: 7. This CDR3 comprises 17 residues. Germline CDR1 reads SGHDN; CDR2 reads FVKESK. CDR3 sequence: CASSQAGTGGEIYGYTF. The CDR3, as DNA: TGTGCCAGCAGCCAAGCCGGGACAGGGGGCGAAATCTATGGCTACACCTTC.

V gene TRBV15 combines with J gene TRBJ1-4, with D uncertain. CDR1 is LNHNV, CDR2 YYDKDF, per germline (reference sequence). V lost 1 base, J lost 4 bases, and 10 bases lay in between. The CDR3 sequence is 15 residues long. The CDR3 region is CATSRVRGINEKLFF. Here the CDR3 DNA reads TGTGCCACCAGCAGAGTAAGAGGAATTAATGAAAAACTGTTTTTT.

The genes are TRBV30 and TRBJ2-6; 9 nucleotides line up with TRBD1. V shed 0 bases and J 0 bases; nucleotides not matched to a gene: 6. The CDR3 runs to 18 residues. Per germline, CDR1 GTSNPN and CDR2 SVGIG (reference sequence). CDR3 in amino acids: CAWSVRTGAGSGANVLTF. The CDR3 DNA sequence: TGTGCCTGGAGTGTCAGGACAGGGGCAGGCTCTGGGGCCAACGTCCTGACTTTC.

V and J are TRBV19 and TRBJ2-5, with D possibly matching TRBD2 (6 bases). V was cut by 3 bases and J by 4 bases, with 18 bases left in between. Per germline, CDR1 LNHDA and CDR2 SQIVND (reference sequence). The CDR3 runs 16 residues. CDR3 DNA sequence: TGTGCCAGTAGTATGTCGGAGACTAGTTCACGAGAGACCCAGTACTTC. It yields the protein CASSMSETSSRETQYF.

This clone is a singleton in its sample. The chain uses TRBV27 and TRBJ2-3; no definite D call. Trimming stripped 1 base from V and 3 bases from J, with 11 bases between. The CDR3 consists of 15 residues. Looked up from germline, CDR1 is MNHEY and CDR2 is SMNVEV (reference sequence). The CDR3: CASSLFDTLTDTQYF. The CDR3 nucleotides read TGTGCCAGCAGTTTATTTGATACGTTAACAGATACGCAGTATTTT.

The gene calls are TRBV6-5 and TRBJ2-1; D not resolved. Trimming took off 0 bases at V and 4 bases at J, with 7 bases between the two ends. The CDR3 contains 14 residues. Germline V lookup: CDR1 MNHEY, CDR2 SVGAGI. CDR3 DNA: TGTGCCAGCAGTTACTCTCCGGAGTACAATGAGCAGTTCTTC. It encodes CASSYSPEYNEQFF.

The chain combines TRBV2 with TRBJ2-7; D is perhaps TRBD2 (5 bases). Trimming stripped 7 bases from V and 2 bases from J, with 15 bases between. There are 14 residues in the CDR3. Germline loops: CDR1 SNHLY, CDR2 FYNNEI. CDR3 in amino acids: CASNKGLATYEQYF. CDR3 coding DNA: TGTGCCAGCAACAAGGGCCTAGCCACCTACGAGCAGTACTTC.

This rearrangement joins TRBV18 to TRBJ2-5, with 8 bases lining up with TRBD2. This CDR3 has 17 amino acids. V was clipped by 1 base and J by 4 bases; unmatched bases: 11. Per the germline V gene, CDR1 is KGHSH and CDR2 is LQKENI. CDR3 residues: CASSPRSAAGGGETQYF. DNA of the CDR3: TGTGCCAGCTCACCACGGTCCGCCGCGGGGGGAGGAGAGACCCAGTACTTC.

The DNA of the CDR3 is TGTGCCAGCAGCCGGGGACTAGCGGGGTCAGAGACCCAGTACTTC. Translation: CASSRGLAGSETQYF. This sequence joins TRBV6-5 and TRBJ2-5, with 13 bases lining up with TRBD2. Germline CDR1 reads MNHEY; CDR2 reads SVGAGI. V lost 6 bases, J lost 4 bases, and 5 bases stayed unmatched. This CDR3 is 15 amino acids long.

This sequence joins TRBV6-1 and TRBJ2-3, with 12 bases that match TRBD2. The length of the CDR3 is 15 residues. Germline V gene data show CDR1 as MNHNS and CDR2 as SASEGT. Germline trimming cut 7 bases from V and 4 bases from J; bases unmatched to any gene: 6. DNA of the CDR3: TGTGCCAGCATGGCCGCTAGCGGGGGGGCAGATACGCAGTATTTT. Its translation is CASMAASGGADTQYF.

The rearrangement uses TRBV6-1 and TRBJ1-5; D call uncertain. Germline V gene lookup returns CDR1 MNHNS and CDR2 SASEGT. Trimming cost V 3 bases and J 0 bases, with 6 bases left between them. The CDR3 has 14 residues. The CDR3 region has the DNA TGTGCCAGCAGTGACGGTTATAGCAATCAGCCCCAGCATTTT. Protein: CASSDGYSNQPQHF.

A remark on this clone: One end of the junction fails to match germline, which may point to a read error. V usage is TRBV7-7 and J usage is TRBJ2-1, with a tentative D call TRBD2 (7 bases). Germline lookup yields CDR1 SSHAT and CDR2 FNYEAQ (reference sequence). This CDR3 comprises 15 residues. The CDR3 nucleotides are TGTGCTAGCAGCTTAGAGGGGGGGCTTAACAATGAGCAGTTCTTC. It yields the protein CASSLEGGLNNEQFF.

This chain uses TRBV7-2 with TRBJ2-5; 7 nucleotides align to TRBD2. Germline loops: CDR1 SGHTA, CDR2 FQGNSA. V dropped 3 bases and J dropped 1; count of bases not matched to a gene: 11. The CDR3 is made up of 17 amino acids. The CDR3 is CASSFWRGGRAQETQYF. CDR3 nucleotides: TGTGCCAGCAGCTTCTGGAGAGGCGGGAGAGCCCAAGAGACCCAGTACTTC.

The V and J genes are TRBV6-6 and TRBJ2-7; maybe TRBD2 (5 bases). CDR3 length: 14 amino acids. The germline V gene encodes CDR1 MNHNY and CDR2 SVGAGI (reference sequence). Trimming removed 8 bases at V and 0 bases at J, with 14 bases between. The CDR3 loop reads CASSNGESSYEQYF. In DNA, the CDR3 is TGTGCCAGCTCGAACGGGGAGAGCTCCTACGAGCAGTACTTC.

The J gene is TRBJ1-5, the V gene TRBV5-1, with 7 bases that match TRBD1. This CDR3 has 13 residues. Germline V gene lookup returns CDR1 SGHRS and CDR2 YFSETQ. The V segment lost 5 bases and the J segment 9 bases; nucleotides outside the gene matches: 8. The CDR3 is CASRESGGMPQHF. The CDR3, as DNA: TGCGCCAGCAGGGAGTCAGGGGGTATGCCCCAGCATTTT.

This clone was observed a single time. The rearrangement joins TRBV4-1 to TRBJ2-7; 8 bases map to TRBD2. CDR3 length equals 14 residues. CDR1 and CDR2 (germline): MGHRA, YSYEKL. V was clipped by 4 bases and J by 3 bases; unmatched bases: 5. CDR3: CASSLIGGDYEQYF. CDR3 nucleotides: TGCGCCAGCAGCCTCATCGGGGGGGACTACGAGCAGTACTTC.

V and J are TRBV6-1 and TRBJ1-5, with D perhaps TRBD1 (5 bases). Deletions cut 4 bases from V and 0 bases from J, with 10 bases between. The germline CDR1 and CDR2 sequences are MNHNS and SASEGT. This CDR3 contains 15 residues. The CDR3 is CASSVSRGSNQPQHF. DNA for the CDR3: TGTGCCAGCAGTGTTTCTAGGGGTAGCAATCAGCCCCAGCATTTT.

This rearrangement joins TRBV6-5 to TRBJ1-1; D not resolved. The CDR3 extends over 15 amino acids. Germline V gene lookup returns CDR1 MNHEY and CDR2 SVGAGI. Trimming left V 2 bases short and J 3 bases short, with 13 bases between. CDR3 DNA: TGTGCCAGCAGTTACGGTACGGGCGCGTACACTGAAGCTTTCTTT. Its translation: CASSYGTGAYTEAFF.

The V gene is TRBV5-1, the J gene TRBJ2-2; 13 bases are a match to TRBD2. V gave up 4 bases and J gave up 0 bases; unmatched junction bases: 3. The CDR3 has 17 amino acids. Germline V gives CDR1 SGHRS, CDR2 YFSETQ. The CDR3 DNA reads TGCGCCAGCAGCAGACTAGCGGGGGGATCGAACACCGGGGAGCTGTTTTTT. This codes for CASSRLAGGSNTGELFF.

This chain connects TRBV25-1 to TRBJ1-1; TRBD1 is a possible D gene (5 bases). The V gene's germline CDR1 is MGHDK and CDR2 SYGVNS. V was shortened by 4 bases and J by 7 bases, with 16 bases between the two germline ends. The CDR3 has 14 amino acids. CDR3 in DNA: TGTGCCAGCAGTGGCGGAGGGACCGGGTTTGAAGCTTTCTTT. Encoded protein: CASSGGGTGFEAFF.

J is TRBJ1-1 and V is TRBV6-1, with D possibly matching TRBD1 (6 bases). Per the germline V gene, CDR1 is MNHNS and CDR2 is SASEGT. Between the trimmed V and J ends, which lost 6 bases and 4 bases, there was a span of 9 bases. CDR3 length: 12 residues. CDR3 region: CASRGGGTEAFF. The CDR3 DNA sequence: TGTGCCAGCAGAGGGGGGGGCACTGAAGCTTTCTTT.

Comment on this clone: Distinct nucleotide sequences in the sample also encode this CDR3. V usage is TRBV27 and J usage is TRBJ1-3; no reliable D call. Trimming stripped 4 bases from V and 0 bases from J, with 7 bases between. CDR1 is MNHEY and CDR2 is SMNVEV in the germline V gene (reference sequence). The CDR3 length is 14 residues. The CDR3 spells CASSSVNSGNTIYF. For the CDR3, the DNA is TGTGCCAGCAGTTCCGTGAACTCTGGAAACACCATATATTTT.

The chain links TRBV4-1 to TRBJ1-1, with 9 bases fitting TRBD1. There are 17 residues in the CDR3. The V gene's germline CDR1 is MGHRA and CDR2 YSYEKL. Trimming removed 2 bases from V and 5 bases from J; junction bases left unmatched: 12. The DNA of the CDR3 is TGCGCCAGCAGCCAACCTAACTCCAGGACAGGGGAAACTGAAGCTTTCTTT. Encoded protein: CASSQPNSRTGETEAFF.

The chain couples TRBV6-6 to TRBJ1-2; D is possibly TRBD1 (6 bases). The CDR3 length is 15 residues. CDR1 and CDR2 from the germline V gene are MNHNY and SVGAGI (reference sequence). V was clipped by 0 bases and J by 8 bases, with 16 bases between them. The CDR3 sequence is CASSYSSPTGEGYTF. DNA for the CDR3: TGTGCCAGCAGTTACTCGTCCCCGACAGGAGAAGGCTACACCTTC.

The rearrangement uses TRBV6-1 and TRBJ1-2; possible D gene TRBD1, 6 bases. V lost 5 bases to trimming and J lost 9 bases, with 13 bases between them. CDR3 length: 12 residues. The germline CDR1 and CDR2 sequences are MNHNS and SASEGT. CDR3 nucleotides: TGTGCCAGCAGTAGAAGTGGGGACAGCTACACCTTC. Protein product: CASSRSGDSYTF.

The chain recombines TRBV30 with TRBJ2-7, with D perhaps TRBD2 (6 bases). CDR1 is GTSNPN, CDR2 SVGIG, per germline (reference sequence). The CDR3 has 12 residues. Trimming shortened V by 3 bases and J by 7 bases, and 13 bases separated the two germline ends. The CDR3 DNA reads TGTGCCTGGAGACTAGCAGCTGGGGAGCAGTACTTC. Its protein product is CAWRLAAGEQYF.

The chain combines TRBV11-3 with TRBJ2-1; D may be TRBD2 (5 bases). Germline CDR1 is SGHNT and CDR2 is YENEEA. CDR3 length equals 15 residues. Trimming shortened V by 4 bases and J by 0 bases, and 10 bases separated the two germline ends. The CDR3 loop is CASSSAGSSYNEQFF. In nucleotides, the CDR3 is TGTGCCAGCAGCTCTGCGGGCAGCTCCTACAATGAGCAGTTCTTC. Full variable domain (outside the CDR3, taken from reference TRBV11-3 and TRBJ2-1): EAGVVQSPRYKIIEKKQPVAFWCNPISGHNTLYWYLQNLGQGPELLIRYENEEAVDDSQLPKDRFSAERLKGVDSTLKIQPAELGDSAVYLCASSSAGSSYNEQFFGPGTRLTVL.